This T cell receptor (beta chain) was documented in a study of vaccination effects on CD4 cells after COVID-19. Study in general: After expansion with viral peptide pools in the ViraFEST assay, antigen-specific CD4+ T cells were sequenced.

Study-level points and caveats: No early post-infection timepoints were available in the study, which also included few convalescent patients.

Germline V CDR1 and CDR2: SGHAT, FQDESV (reference sequence). The CDR3 consists of 16 residues. Unmatched junction bases numbered 16, after V lost 5 bases and J lost 10 bases. Details on this clone: Its target is unknown.

Between days 10 and 11 of culture, CD4+ T cells were separated out. Everyone in the study got two shots of either the BNT162b2 or mRNA-1273 vaccine. The vaccine recipients had no prior SARS-CoV-2 infection, with negative nucleocapsid antibodies. IL-2 medium was substituted for half the medium on days 3 and 7. Here immunoSEQ multiplex PCR was the method, and the copy in TCRdb shows in-frame clones only, minus some. The sample lists tens of thousands of clones, roughly 73% occurring once. The receptor comes from a human donor who received a COVID-19 vaccine. The chain recombines TRBV11-1 with TRBJ2-1; 8 nucleotides align to TRBD1. The sequenced sample was CD4+ T cells from PBMCs cultured without peptide, obtained after COVID-19 vaccination. Written as DNA, the CDR3 is TGTGCCAGCAGCCAAACCGGGACAGGCCTTTCGGGGGAGCAGTTCTTC. Translation: CASSQTGTGLSGEQFF.